The present T cell receptor beta chain was sequenced within a study of blood T cell repertoires in COVID-19. About the study: PBMCs, B-cell-depleted T cells, or T cells were the source of the cDNA or gDNA that made up the material.

Trimming cost V 6 bases and J 6 bases; bases outside gene matches: 11. CDR1 is SGHTS and CDR2 is YDEGEE in the germline V gene. CDR3 size: 14 residues. Measured with immunoSEQ multiplex PCR; TCRdb has only the in-frame clones, and not every one. The table records 75,000 to 90,000 clones, about 78% of them present only once. Seattle's cohort entered during active infection and was followed longitudinally. What was sequenced was peripheral blood. The chain uses TRBV5-8 and TRBJ2-7, with 8 bases aligning to TRBD2. The origin of this receptor is a man in his fifties or sixties with COVID-19, enrolled during active disease. This CDR3 reads CASTKGAGGREQYF. In DNA, the CDR3 is TGTGCCAGCACCAAAGGGGCGGGGGGCCGCGAGCAGTACTTC.